This record concerns one TCR beta chain sequence. The antigen is unknown. Primers: 60 Vbeta forward and 13 Jbeta reverse. Clones were read by immunoSEQ multiplex PCR, and TCRdb kept only the in-frame ones, dropping some. The sample includes 150,000 or so clones, approximately 81% of them seen just once. The donors gave bone marrow, and they were healthy. These data are taken from a study of cytomegalovirus exposure and HLA in healthy donors. Overall study context: Findings of an earlier analysis included some 120 million unique TCR beta sequences from some 190 million T cells. Whole-study results and caveats: Presence/absence analyses assumed roughly uniform sequencing depth across donors, which may not hold.

The clonotype comes from a woman aged 18 to 35 in good health and CMV-seronegative. Sequencing was carried out using PBMCs.

The CDR3 loop reads CASSYPGGEQYF. The CDR3 coding sequence is TGTGCCAGCAGTTACCCGGGGGGTGAGCAGTACTTC. The chain recombines TRBV6-5 with TRBJ2-7, with 7 bases that match TRBD2. CDR1 MNHEY and CDR2 SVGAGI come from the germline V gene. The length of the CDR3 is 12 residues. J gave up 7 bases and V 2 bases, and 2 bases lay outside the gene matches.